These 21 T cell receptor beta chains were all obtained from the same sample, sequenced in a study of blood T cell repertoires in COVID-19. Generated by immunoSEQ multiplex PCR, the TCRdb table keeps only in-frame clones and is missing some. The table shows 100,000 to 150,000 clones, with around 83% occurring only once. The sequenced sample consisted of peripheral blood. These receptors were taken from a man aged 55-75 years with acute or convalescent COVID-19.

This clone was recorded once. The gene calls are TRBV2 and TRBJ1-5; 11 nucleotides align to TRBD1. V lost 6 bases to trimming and J lost 5 bases; unmatched junction nucleotides: 6. There are 15 residues in the CDR3. Germline CDR1 reads SNHLY; CDR2 reads FYNNEI. This CDR3 reads CASRAGTGGYQPQHF. The DNA of the CDR3 is TGTGCCAGCAGGGCCGGGACAGGGGGATATCAGCCCCAGCATTTT.

The chain uses TRBV7-3 and TRBJ2-1; 7 positions agree with TRBD1. CDR1 is SGHTA, CDR2 FQGTGA, per germline. The CDR3 loop spans 13 amino acids. V trimming: 1 base; J trimming: 10 bases; junction bases outside the gene matches: 4. Here the CDR3 DNA reads TGTGCCAGCAGCTTAATAGGGGGCGGCGAGCAGTTCTTC. Translation: CASSLIGGGEQFF.

The V call is TRBV7-8, the J call TRBJ1-1; no reliable D call. The CDR3 consists of 15 residues. Germline CDR1 SGHVS, CDR2 FQNEAQ. Trimming left V 7 bases short and J 5 bases short, with 20 bases between. CDR3 coding DNA: TGTGCCAGCATTCCCCCTCGGACTGCGGGAACTGAAGCTTTCTTT. Protein: CASIPPRTAGTEAFF.

This clone was seen a handful of times. The genes are TRBV12-5 and TRBJ1-4, with D hard to call. Trimming pared 7 bases from V and 8 bases from J, leaving 17 bases between. Per germline, CDR1 LGHNT and CDR2 FRNRAP. This CDR3 is built from 14 residues. The CDR3 is CASDIPHWREKLFF. CDR3 nucleotides: TGTGCTAGTGACATCCCACACTGGAGGGAAAAACTGTTTTTT.

The chain recombines TRBV28 with TRBJ1-2, with D uncertain. The CDR3 spans 16 residues. Germline lookup yields CDR1 MDHEN and CDR2 SYDVKM. Trimming took 5 bases from V and 0 from J, leaving 16 bases between them. The CDR3 region has the DNA TGTGCCAGCAGTCTTCCCCGTCCCGTCTCTAACTATGGCTACACCTTC. Its protein is CASSLPRPVSNYGYTF.

The V gene is TRBV11-2, the J gene TRBJ2-7, with 9 positions matching TRBD1. V lost 8 bases, J lost 1 base, and 3 bases stayed unmatched. The CDR3 consists of 13 residues. Germline CDR1 reads SGHAT; CDR2 reads FQNNGV. In DNA form, the CDR3 reads TGTGCCAGCTCCGGGACAGGGTCCTACGAGCAGTACTTC. It yields the protein CASSGTGSYEQYF.

V gene TRBV7-9 combines with J gene TRBJ2-1, with a tentative D call TRBD2 (6 bases). The V gene lost 5 bases and the J gene lost 9 bases, with 17 bases spanning the gap. Germline V CDR1 and CDR2: SEHNR, FQNEAQ (reference sequence). CDR3 length: 14 amino acids. In nucleotides, the CDR3 is TGTGCCAGCAGCCCCCGGGACTTCTCAAGTGAGCAGTTCTTC. It specifies CASSPRDFSSEQFF.

The chain combines TRBV7-3 with TRBJ1-2; no reliable D call. The CDR3 is 13 amino acids. Trimming removed 2 bases from V and 6 bases from J, with 10 bases in between. Germline V gene data show CDR1 as SGHTA and CDR2 as FQGTGA. Here the CDR3 DNA reads TGTGCCAGCAGCTTATACGGGGATGATGGCTACACCTTC. Amino acids: CASSLYGDDGYTF.

The rearrangement links TRBV7-2 to TRBJ2-1; TRBD1 might be the D (5 bases). With 8 bases removed from V and 3 bases from J, the gap between germline ends came to 11 bases. The CDR3 spans 13 residues. The germline V gene encodes CDR1 SGHTA and CDR2 FQGNSA. CDR3 residues: CASGGRVYNEQFF. The CDR3 nucleotides read TGTGCCAGCGGTGGCAGGGTCTACAATGAGCAGTTCTTC. The entire variable domain, with the rest obtained from reference TRBV7-2 and TRBJ2-1, is as follows: GAGVSQSPSNKVTEKGKDVELRCDPISGHTALYWYRQSLGQGLEFLIYFQGNSAPDKSGLPSDRFSAERTGGSVSTLTIQRTQQEDSAVYLCASGGRVYNEQFFGPGTRLTVL.

This sequence joins TRBV28 and TRBJ2-1; TRBD2 might be the D (6 bases). The V end was cut by 5 bases, the J end by 5 bases, with 16 bases between. Germline CDR1 and CDR2: MDHEN and SYDVKM. The CDR3 spans 15 residues. CDR3 nucleotides: TGTGCCAGCAGTCCCCCCGGGAGAGTTAACAATGAGCAGTTCTTC. Its translation is CASSPPGRVNNEQFF.

The V gene is TRBV3-1 (or the pseudogene TRBV3-2), the J gene TRBJ2-7; D gene uncertain. This CDR3 has 15 residues. Germline V gives CDR1 LGHDT, CDR2 YNNKEL (reference sequence). The V end was cut by 1 base, the J end by 1 base, with 11 bases between. The chain's CDR3 is CASSQVARLSYEQYF. CDR3 bases: TGTGCCAGCAGCCAAGTGGCCCGTTTGTCCTACGAGCAGTACTTC.

For the CDR3, the DNA is TGTGCCAGCAGCCCGGGACTAGCGGGAGGGAATGAGCAGTTCTTC. Residues: CASSPGLAGGNEQFF. V is TRBV7-9 and J is TRBJ2-1, with 16 nucleotides matching TRBD2. The CDR3 covers 15 residues. Trimming removed 5 bases from V and 7 bases from J; junction bases left unmatched: 2. Germline V gives CDR1 SEHNR, CDR2 FQNEAQ (reference sequence).

V is TRBV27 and J is TRBJ1-6; 8 bases fit TRBD1. The CDR3 is made up of 16 amino acids. V was clipped by 6 bases and J by 12 bases; unmatched bases: 16. CDR1 and CDR2 from the germline V gene are MNHEY and SMNVEV (reference sequence). The CDR3, as DNA: TGTGCCAGCAGCCTACAGACAGGGGCAATAGTGGGACCCCTCCACTTT. Translation gives CASSLQTGAIVGPLHF.

V gene TRBV30 combines with J gene TRBJ2-1, with D tentatively TRBD2 (5 bases). Trimming left V 4 bases short and J 8 bases short, with 15 bases between. The CDR3 is 13 residues long. Germline V gene lookup returns CDR1 GTSNPN and CDR2 SVGIG (reference sequence). CDR3 in DNA: TGTGCCTGGAATAGGGCGGGCCCAGATGAGCAGTTCTTC. Protein: CAWNRAGPDEQFF.

J is TRBJ2-7 and V is TRBV4-1, with 7 bases matching TRBD2. CDR1 and CDR2 (germline): MGHRA, YSYEKL. This CDR3 is 15 amino acids long. V shed 0 bases, J shed 3 bases, and the junction held 5 bases outside the gene matches. The CDR3 region is CASSQEELANYEQYF. CDR3 bases: TGCGCCAGCAGCCAAGAAGAACTAGCGAACTACGAGCAGTACTTC.

The genes are TRBV4-1 and TRBJ2-1; D unresolved. The CDR3 loop spans 14 amino acids. Per the germline V gene, CDR1 is MGHRA and CDR2 is YSYEKL. V lost 0 bases and J lost 7, with 10 bases in between. Written as DNA, the CDR3 is TGCGCCAGCAGCCAAGATCTAACTGTAAATGAGCAGTTCTTC. It encodes CASSQDLTVNEQFF.

This chain's CDR3 is CASSLLGQGYGYTF. The CDR3 DNA sequence: TGTGCCAGCAGTTTATTGGGACAGGGCTATGGCTACACCTTC. The genes are TRBV27 and TRBJ1-2, with 9 bases aligning to TRBD1. V shed 1 base, J shed 4 bases, and the junction held 1 base outside the gene matches. CDR3 size: 14 residues. The germline V gene has CDR1 MNHEY and CDR2 SMNVEV (reference sequence).

This sequence joins TRBV3-1 (or the pseudogene TRBV3-2) and TRBJ1-1; D remains unclear. This CDR3 comprises 14 residues. The germline gives CDR1 LGHDT, CDR2 YNNKEL (reference sequence). Trimming took off 4 bases at V and 3 bases at J, with 12 bases between the two ends. Here the CDR3 DNA reads TGTGCCAGCAGCCTAGGCCAGCGACACACTGAAGCTTTCTTT. Translating it yields CASSLGQRHTEAFF.

The chain employs TRBV18 and TRBJ2-7; 7 nucleotides align to TRBD2. The CDR3 has 12 residues. V gave up 5 bases and J gave up 7 bases; unmatched junction bases: 5. CDR1 and CDR2 from the germline V gene are KGHSH and LQKENI. In DNA, the CDR3 is TGTGCCAGCTCAGTGGGGGGGAATGAGCAGTACTTC. Translating gives CASSVGGNEQYF.

This CDR3 is CASSFPGAVRSYEQYF. The DNA for the CDR3 is TGTGCCAGCAGTTTTCCAGGGGCAGTGAGGTCCTACGAGCAGTACTTC. The genes are TRBV28 and TRBJ2-7, with TRBD1 as a possible D gene (6 bases). The CDR3 contains 16 residues. V lost 3 bases, J lost 1 base, and 16 bases lay in between. Germline CDR1 is MDHEN and CDR2 is SYDVKM.

The chain uses TRBV5-1 and TRBJ1-4, with 8 nucleotides matching TRBD1. Germline CDR1 and CDR2: SGHRS and YFSETQ. Trimming removed 4 bases from V and 0 bases from J; junction bases left unmatched: 5. The CDR3 covers 16 residues. CDR3 sequence: CASSAGQGTTNEKLFF. CDR3 coding DNA: TGCGCCAGCAGCGCCGGACAGGGAACAACTAATGAAAAACTGTTTTTT.